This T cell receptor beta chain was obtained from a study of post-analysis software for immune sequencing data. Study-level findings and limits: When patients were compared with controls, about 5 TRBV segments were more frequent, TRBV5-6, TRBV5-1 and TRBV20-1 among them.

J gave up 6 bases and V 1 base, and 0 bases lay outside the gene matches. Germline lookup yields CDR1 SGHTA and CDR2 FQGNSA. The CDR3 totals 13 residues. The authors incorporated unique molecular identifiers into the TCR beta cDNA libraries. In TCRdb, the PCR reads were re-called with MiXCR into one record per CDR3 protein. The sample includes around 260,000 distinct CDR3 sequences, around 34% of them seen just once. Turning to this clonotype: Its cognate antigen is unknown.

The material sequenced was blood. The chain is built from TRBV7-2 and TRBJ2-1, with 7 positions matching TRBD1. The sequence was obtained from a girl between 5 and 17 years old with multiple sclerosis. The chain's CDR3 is CASSLEGANEQFF. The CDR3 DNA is TGTGCCAGCAGCTTAGAGGGGGCCAATGAGCAGTTCTTC. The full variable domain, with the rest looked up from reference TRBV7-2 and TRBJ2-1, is GAGVSQSPSNKVTEKGKDVELRCDPISGHTALYWYRQSLGQGLEFLIYFQGNSAPDKSGLPSDRFSAERTGGSVSTLTIQRTQQEDSAVYLCASSLEGANEQFFGPGTRLTVL.